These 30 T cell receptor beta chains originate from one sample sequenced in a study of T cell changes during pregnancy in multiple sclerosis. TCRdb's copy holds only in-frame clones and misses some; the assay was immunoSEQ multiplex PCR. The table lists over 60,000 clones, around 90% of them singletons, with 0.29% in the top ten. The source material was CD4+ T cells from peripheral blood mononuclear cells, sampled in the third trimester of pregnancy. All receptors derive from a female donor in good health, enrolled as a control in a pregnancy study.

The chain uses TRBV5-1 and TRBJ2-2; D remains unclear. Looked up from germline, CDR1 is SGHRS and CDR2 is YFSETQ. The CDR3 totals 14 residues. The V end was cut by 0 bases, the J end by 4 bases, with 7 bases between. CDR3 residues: CASSLAQLTGELFF. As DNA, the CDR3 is TGCGCCAGCAGCTTGGCCCAACTCACCGGGGAGCTGTTTTTT.

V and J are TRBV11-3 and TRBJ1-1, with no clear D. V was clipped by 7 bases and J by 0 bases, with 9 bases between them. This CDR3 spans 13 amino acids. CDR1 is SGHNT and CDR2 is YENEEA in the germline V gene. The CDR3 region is CASKGEMNTEAFF. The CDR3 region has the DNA TGTGCCAGCAAAGGAGAGATGAACACTGAAGCTTTCTTT.

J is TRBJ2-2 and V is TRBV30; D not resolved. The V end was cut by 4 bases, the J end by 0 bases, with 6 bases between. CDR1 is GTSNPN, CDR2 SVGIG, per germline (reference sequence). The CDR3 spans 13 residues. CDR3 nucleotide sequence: TGTGCCTGGACGGCGGCGAACACCGGGGAGCTGTTTTTT. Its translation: CAWTAANTGELFF.

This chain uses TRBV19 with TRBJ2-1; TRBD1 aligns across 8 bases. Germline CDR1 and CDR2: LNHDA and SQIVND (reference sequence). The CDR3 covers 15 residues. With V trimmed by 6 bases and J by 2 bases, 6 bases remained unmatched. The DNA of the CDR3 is TGTGCCAGTAGCAACCCAGGGGGCGCCTACAATGAGCAGTTCTTC. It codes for CASSNPGGAYNEQFF.

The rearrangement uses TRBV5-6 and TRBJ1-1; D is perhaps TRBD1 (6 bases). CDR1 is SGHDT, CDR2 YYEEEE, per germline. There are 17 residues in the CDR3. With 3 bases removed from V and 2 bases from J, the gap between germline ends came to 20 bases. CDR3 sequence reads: CASSSLLRQALNTEAFF. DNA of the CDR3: TGTGCCAGCAGCTCGCTCCTTAGACAGGCTCTAAACACTGAAGCTTTCTTT.

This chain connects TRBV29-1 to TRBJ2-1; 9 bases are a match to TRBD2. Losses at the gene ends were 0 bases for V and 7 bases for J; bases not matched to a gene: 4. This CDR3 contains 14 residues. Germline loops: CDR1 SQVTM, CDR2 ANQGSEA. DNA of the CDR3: TGCAGCGTTGAAGAGGCGGGGGGGGGTAATGAGCAGTTCTTC. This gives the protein CSVEEAGGGNEQFF.

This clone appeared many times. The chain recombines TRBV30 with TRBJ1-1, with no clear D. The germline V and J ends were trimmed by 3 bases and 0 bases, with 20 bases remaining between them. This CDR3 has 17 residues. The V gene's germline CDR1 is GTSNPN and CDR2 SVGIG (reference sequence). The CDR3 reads CAWRGDSGPFVNTEAFF. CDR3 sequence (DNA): TGTGCCTGGAGGGGAGACTCCGGGCCCTTTGTGAACACTGAAGCTTTCTTT.

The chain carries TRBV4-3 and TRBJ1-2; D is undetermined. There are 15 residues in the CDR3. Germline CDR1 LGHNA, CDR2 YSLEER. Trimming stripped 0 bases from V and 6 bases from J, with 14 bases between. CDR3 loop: CASSQDRTFMDGYTF. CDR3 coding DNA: TGCGCCAGCAGCCAAGACCGAACTTTCATGGATGGCTACACCTTC.

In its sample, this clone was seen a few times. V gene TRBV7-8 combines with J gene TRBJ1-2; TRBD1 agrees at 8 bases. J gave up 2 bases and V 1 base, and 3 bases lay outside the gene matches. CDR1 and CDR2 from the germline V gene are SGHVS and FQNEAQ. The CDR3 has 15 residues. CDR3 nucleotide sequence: TGTGCCAGCAGCTTAGGGACAGGGAGCAACTATGGCTACACCTTC. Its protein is CASSLGTGSNYGYTF.

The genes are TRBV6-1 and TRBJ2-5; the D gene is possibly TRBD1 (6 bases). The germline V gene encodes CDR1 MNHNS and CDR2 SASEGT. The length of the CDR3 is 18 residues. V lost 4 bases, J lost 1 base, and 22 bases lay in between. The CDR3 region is CASSGSSRGILIQETQYF. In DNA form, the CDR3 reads TGTGCCAGCAGTGGGTCTTCCAGGGGTATCTTAATCCAAGAGACCCAGTACTTC.

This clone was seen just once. The CDR3 region is CASSYSGRKGYTF. In DNA form, the CDR3 reads TGTGCCAGCAGTTACAGTGGGAGGAAAGGCTACACCTTC. The chain recombines TRBV6-5 with TRBJ1-2; D call uncertain. Trimming stripped 2 bases from V and 8 bases from J, with 12 bases between. Germline V lookup: CDR1 MNHEY, CDR2 SVGAGI. The CDR3 runs 13 residues.

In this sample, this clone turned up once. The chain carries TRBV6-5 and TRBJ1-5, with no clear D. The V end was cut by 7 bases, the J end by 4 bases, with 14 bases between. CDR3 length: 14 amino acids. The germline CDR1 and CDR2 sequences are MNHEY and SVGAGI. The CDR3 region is CASTRSPGNQPQHF. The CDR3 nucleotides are TGTGCCAGCACCCGATCCCCGGGAAATCAGCCCCAGCATTTT.

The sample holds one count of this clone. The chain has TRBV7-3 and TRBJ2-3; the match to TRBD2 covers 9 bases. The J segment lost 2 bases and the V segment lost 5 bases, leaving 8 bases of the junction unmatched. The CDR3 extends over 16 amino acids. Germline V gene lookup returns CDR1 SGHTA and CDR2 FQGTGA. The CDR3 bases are TGTGCCAGCAGCCCCGGCAGCGGGGGGAACACAGATACGCAGTATTTT. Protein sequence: CASSPGSGGNTDTQYF.

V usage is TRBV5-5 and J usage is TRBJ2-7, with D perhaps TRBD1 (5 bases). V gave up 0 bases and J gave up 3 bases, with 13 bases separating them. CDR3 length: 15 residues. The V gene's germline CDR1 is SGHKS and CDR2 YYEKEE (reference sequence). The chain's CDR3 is CASSLEPGSVYEQYF. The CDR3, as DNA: TGTGCCAGCAGCTTGGAGCCAGGGTCTGTCTACGAGCAGTACTTC.

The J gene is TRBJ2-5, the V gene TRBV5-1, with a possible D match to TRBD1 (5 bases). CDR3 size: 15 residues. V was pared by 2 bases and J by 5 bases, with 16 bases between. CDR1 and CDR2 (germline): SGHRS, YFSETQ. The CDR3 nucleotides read TGCGCCAGCAGCTTCTTGGCCAGGGAAGGGGAGACCCAGTACTTC. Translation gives CASSFLAREGETQYF.

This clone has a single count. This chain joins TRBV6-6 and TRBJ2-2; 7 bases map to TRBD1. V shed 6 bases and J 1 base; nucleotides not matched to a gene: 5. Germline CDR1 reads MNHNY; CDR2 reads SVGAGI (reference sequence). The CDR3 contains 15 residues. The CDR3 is CASSTGTENTGELFF. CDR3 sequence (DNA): TGTGCCAGCAGCACCGGGACAGAGAACACCGGGGAGCTGTTTTTT.

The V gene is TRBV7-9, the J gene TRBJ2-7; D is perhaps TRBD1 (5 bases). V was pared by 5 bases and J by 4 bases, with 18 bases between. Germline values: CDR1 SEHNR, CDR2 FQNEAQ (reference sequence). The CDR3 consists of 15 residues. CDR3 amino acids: CASSQGSARLYEQYF. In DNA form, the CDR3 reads TGTGCCAGCAGCCAGGGTTCGGCTCGCCTTTACGAGCAGTACTTC.

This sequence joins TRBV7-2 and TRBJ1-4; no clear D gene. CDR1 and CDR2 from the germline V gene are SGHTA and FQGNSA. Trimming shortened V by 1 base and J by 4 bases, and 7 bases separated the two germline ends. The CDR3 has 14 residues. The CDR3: CASSLDHGNEKLFF. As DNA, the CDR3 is TGTGCCAGCAGCTTAGATCACGGTAATGAAAAACTGTTTTTT. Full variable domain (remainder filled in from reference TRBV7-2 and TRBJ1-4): GAGVSQSPSNKVTEKGKDVELRCDPISGHTALYWYRQSLGQGLEFLIYFQGNSAPDKSGLPSDRFSAERTGGSVSTLTIQRTQQEDSAVYLCASSLDHGNEKLFFGSGTQLSVL.

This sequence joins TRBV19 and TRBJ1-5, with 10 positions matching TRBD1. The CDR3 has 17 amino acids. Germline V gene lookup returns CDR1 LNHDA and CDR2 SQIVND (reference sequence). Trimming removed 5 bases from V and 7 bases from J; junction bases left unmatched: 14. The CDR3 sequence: CASSYGGTGAGRQPQHF. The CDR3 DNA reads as TGTGCCAGTAGTTATGGTGGGACAGGGGCTGGGCGGCAGCCCCAGCATTTT.

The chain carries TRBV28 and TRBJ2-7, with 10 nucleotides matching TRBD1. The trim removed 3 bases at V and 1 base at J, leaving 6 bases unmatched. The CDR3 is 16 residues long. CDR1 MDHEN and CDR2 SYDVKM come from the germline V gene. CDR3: CASSFDRTGGSYEQYF. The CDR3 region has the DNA TGTGCCAGCAGTTTTGACCGGACAGGGGGATCCTACGAGCAGTACTTC.

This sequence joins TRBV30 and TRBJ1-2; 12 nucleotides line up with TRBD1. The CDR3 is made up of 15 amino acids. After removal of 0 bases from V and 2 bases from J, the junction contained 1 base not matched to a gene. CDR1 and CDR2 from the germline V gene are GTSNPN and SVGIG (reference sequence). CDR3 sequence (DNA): TGTGCCTGGAGTGTGGGACAGGGGGCGAACTATGGCTACACCTTC. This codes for CAWSVGQGANYGYTF.

CDR3 DNA: TGTGCCAGCAGCCCGACAGGGGGCATTTTGGATACGCAGTATTTT. Its translation is CASSPTGGILDTQYF. The V call is TRBV5-4, the J call TRBJ2-3; 10 nucleotides align to TRBD1. The CDR3 has 15 amino acids. V lost 4 bases to trimming and J lost 6 bases; unmatched junction nucleotides: 8. Germline CDR1 and CDR2: SGHNT and YYREEE (reference sequence).

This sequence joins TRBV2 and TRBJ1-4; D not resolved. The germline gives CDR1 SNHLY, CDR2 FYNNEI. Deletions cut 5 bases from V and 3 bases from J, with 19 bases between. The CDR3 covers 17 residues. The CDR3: CASSFSNIGGSNEKLFF. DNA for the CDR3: TGTGCCAGCAGTTTCTCCAACATAGGAGGATCTAATGAAAAACTGTTTTTT.

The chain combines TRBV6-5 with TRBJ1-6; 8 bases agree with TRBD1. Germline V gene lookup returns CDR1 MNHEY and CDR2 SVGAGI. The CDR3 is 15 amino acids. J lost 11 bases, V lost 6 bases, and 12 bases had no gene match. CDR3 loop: CASRISRDRSTPLHF. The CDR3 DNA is TGTGCCAGCAGGATCAGTCGGGACAGGAGTACACCCCTCCACTTT.

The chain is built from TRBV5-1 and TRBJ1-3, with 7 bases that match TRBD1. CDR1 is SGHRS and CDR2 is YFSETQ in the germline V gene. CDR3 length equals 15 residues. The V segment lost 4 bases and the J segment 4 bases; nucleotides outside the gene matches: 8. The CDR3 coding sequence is TGCGCCAGCAGCCGGACAGGAGAGCCAGGAAACACCATATATTTT. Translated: CASSRTGEPGNTIYF.

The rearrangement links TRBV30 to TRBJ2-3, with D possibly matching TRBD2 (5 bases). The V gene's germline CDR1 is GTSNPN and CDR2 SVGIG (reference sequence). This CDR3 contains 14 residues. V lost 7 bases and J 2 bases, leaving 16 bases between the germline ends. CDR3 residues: CASSQSGVTDTQYF. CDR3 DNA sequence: TGTGCCTCGTCCCAAAGCGGCGTCACAGATACGCAGTATTTT.

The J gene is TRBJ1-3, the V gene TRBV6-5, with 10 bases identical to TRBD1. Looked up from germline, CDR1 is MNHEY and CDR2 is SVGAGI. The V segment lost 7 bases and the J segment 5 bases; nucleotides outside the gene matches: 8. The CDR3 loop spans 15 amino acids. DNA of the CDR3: TGTGCCAGCAAACAACTGGGACAGGGGAGAAACACCATATATTTT. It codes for CASKQLGQGRNTIYF.

In DNA form, the CDR3 reads TGTGCCACCTGGGACAGGGGGGTCACCGGGGAGCTGTTTTTT. Residues: CATWDRGVTGELFF. V and J are TRBV19 and TRBJ2-2; 11 nucleotides match TRBD1. Germline assignment: CDR1 LNHDA and CDR2 SQIVND (reference sequence). Trimming took 10 bases from V and 4 from J; bases not matched to a gene: 5. The CDR3 has 14 residues. Combining the CDR3 with reference TRBV19 and TRBJ2-2 gives the whole variable domain DGGITQSPKYLFRKEGQNVTLSCEQNLNHDAMYWYRQDPGQGLRLIYYSQIVNDFQKGDIAEGYSVSREKKESFPLTVTSAQKNPTAFYLCATWDRGVTGELFFGEGSRLTVL.

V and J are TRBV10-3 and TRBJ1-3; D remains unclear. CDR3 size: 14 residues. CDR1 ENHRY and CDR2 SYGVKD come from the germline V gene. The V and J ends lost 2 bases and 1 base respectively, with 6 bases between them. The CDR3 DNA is TGTGCCATCAGTGAGCGGGGATCTGGAAACACCATATATTTT. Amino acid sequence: CAISERGSGNTIYF.

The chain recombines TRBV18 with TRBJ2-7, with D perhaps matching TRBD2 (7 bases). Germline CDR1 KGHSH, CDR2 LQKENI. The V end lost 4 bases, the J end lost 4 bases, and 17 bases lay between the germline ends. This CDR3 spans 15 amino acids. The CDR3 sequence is CASSLNRGAPYEQYF. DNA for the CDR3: TGTGCCAGCTCACTCAACCGGGGGGCACCGTACGAGCAGTACTTC.